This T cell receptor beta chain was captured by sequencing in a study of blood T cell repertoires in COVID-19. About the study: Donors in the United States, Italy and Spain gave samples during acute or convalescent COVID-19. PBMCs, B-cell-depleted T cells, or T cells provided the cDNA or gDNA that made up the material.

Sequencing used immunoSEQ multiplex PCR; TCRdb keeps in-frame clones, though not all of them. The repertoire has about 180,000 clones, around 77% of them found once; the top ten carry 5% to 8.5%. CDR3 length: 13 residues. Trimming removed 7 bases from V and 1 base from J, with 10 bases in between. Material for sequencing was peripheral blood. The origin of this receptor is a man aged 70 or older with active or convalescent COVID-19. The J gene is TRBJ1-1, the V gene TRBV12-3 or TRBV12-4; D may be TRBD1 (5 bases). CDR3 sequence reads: CASTWTQNTEAFF. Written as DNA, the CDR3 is TGTGCCAGCACCTGGACACAGAACACTGAAGCTTTCTTT.